This record covers a single T cell receptor (beta chain). These data are taken from a study of blood T cell repertoires in COVID-19. Study-level information: Italy, Spain and the United States were the sources of the convalescent and acute COVID-19 samples. PBMCs, B-cell-depleted T cells, or T cells provided the cDNA or gDNA that made up the material.

As handled by the study authors: It was from reference gene primer amplification that nucleated cell counts were estimated. The table came from immunoSEQ multiplex PCR; TCRdb's copy has only in-frame clones and leaves some out. D and trimming come from the DNA, and the V and J calls and clone size come from that table. This table has about 180,000 clones, approximately 89% appearing once. Germline-derived CDR1 and CDR2 are SGHVS and FQNEAQ. V dropped 5 bases and J dropped 4; count of bases not matched to a gene: 2. This CDR3 has 13 amino acids. The sequencing input was peripheral blood. The TCR comes from a woman in her 30s with acute or convalescent COVID-19. This sequence joins TRBV7-8 and TRBJ1-5, with 7 bases aligning to TRBD1. The CDR3 here is CASSPDRNQPQHF. The CDR3 DNA is TGTGCCAGCAGCCCGGACAGGAATCAGCCCCAGCATTTT. Combining the CDR3 with reference TRBV7-8 and TRBJ1-5 gives the whole variable domain GAGVSQSPRYKVAKRGQDVALRCDPISGHVSLFWYQQALGQGPEFLTYFQNEAQLDKSGLPSDRFFAERPEGSVSTLKIQRTQQEDSAVYLCASSPDRNQPQHFGDGTRLSIL.